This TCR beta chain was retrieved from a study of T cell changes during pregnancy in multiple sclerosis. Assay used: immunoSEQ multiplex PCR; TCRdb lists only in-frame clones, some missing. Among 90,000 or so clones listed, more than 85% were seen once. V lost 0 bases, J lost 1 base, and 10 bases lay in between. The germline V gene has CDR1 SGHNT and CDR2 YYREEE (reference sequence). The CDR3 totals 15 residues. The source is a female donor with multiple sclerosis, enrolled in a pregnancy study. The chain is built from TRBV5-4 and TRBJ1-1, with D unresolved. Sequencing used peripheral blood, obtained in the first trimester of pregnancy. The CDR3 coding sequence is TGTGCCAGCAGCTTGGGGTCTCAGTCGAACACTGAAGCTTTCTTT. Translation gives CASSLGSQSNTEAFF.